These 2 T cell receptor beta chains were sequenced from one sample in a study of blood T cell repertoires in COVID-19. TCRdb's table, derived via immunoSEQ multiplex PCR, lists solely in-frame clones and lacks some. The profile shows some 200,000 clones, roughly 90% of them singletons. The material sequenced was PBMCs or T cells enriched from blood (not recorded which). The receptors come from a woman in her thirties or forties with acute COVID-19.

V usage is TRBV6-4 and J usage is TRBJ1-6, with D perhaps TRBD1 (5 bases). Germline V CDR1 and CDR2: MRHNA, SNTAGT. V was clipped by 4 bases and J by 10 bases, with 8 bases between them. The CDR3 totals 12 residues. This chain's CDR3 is CASSVRASPLHF. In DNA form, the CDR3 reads TGTGCCAGCAGTGTCAGGGCCTCACCCCTCCACTTT.

The CDR3 DNA sequence: TGTGCCTGGAGCCGAGGCCCTAATGGCTACACCTTC. Translated, it gives CAWSRGPNGYTF. The chain has TRBV30 and TRBJ1-2; D call uncertain. CDR3 size: 12 residues. Germline-derived CDR1 and CDR2 are GTSNPN and SVGIG (reference sequence). Trimming shortened V by 3 bases and J by 6 bases, and 11 bases separated the two germline ends.